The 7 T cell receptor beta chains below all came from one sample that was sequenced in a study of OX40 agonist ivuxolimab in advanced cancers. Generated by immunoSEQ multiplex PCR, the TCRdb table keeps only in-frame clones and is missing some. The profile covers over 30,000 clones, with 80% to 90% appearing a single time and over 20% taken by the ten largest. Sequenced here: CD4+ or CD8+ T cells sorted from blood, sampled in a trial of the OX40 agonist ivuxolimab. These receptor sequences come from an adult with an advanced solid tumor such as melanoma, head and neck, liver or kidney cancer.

CDR3 protein: CASSSIIEQPQHF. CDR3 bases: TGTGCCAGTAGTAGCATTATTGAGCAGCCCCAGCATTTT. This chain joins TRBV19 and TRBJ1-5; D ambiguous. The germline V gene encodes CDR1 LNHDA and CDR2 SQIVND (reference sequence). The V gene lost 4 bases and the J gene lost 7 bases, with 11 bases spanning the gap. This CDR3 has 13 amino acids.

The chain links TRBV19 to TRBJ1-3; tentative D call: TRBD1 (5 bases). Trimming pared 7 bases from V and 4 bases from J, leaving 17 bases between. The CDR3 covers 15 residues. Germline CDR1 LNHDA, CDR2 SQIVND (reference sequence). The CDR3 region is CASTRQHRAGNTIYF. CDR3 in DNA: TGTGCCAGTACAAGACAGCACCGGGCGGGAAACACCATATATTTT.

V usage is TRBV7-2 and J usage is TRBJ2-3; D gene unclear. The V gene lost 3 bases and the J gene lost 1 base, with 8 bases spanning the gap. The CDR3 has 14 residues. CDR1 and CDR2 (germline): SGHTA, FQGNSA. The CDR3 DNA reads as TGTGCCAGCAGCTTCGGCGGTGGCACAGATACGCAGTATTTT. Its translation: CASSFGGGTDTQYF. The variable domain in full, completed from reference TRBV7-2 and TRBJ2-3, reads GAGVSQSPSNKVTEKGKDVELRCDPISGHTALYWYRQSLGQGLEFLIYFQGNSAPDKSGLPSDRFSAERTGGSVSTLTIQRTQQEDSAVYLCASSFGGGTDTQYFGPGTRLTVL.

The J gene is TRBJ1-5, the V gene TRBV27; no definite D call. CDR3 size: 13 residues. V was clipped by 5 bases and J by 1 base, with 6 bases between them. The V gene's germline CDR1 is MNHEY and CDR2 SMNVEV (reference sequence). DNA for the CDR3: TGTGCCAGCAGTACGAAGAGCAATCAGCCCCAGCATTTT. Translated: CASSTKSNQPQHF.

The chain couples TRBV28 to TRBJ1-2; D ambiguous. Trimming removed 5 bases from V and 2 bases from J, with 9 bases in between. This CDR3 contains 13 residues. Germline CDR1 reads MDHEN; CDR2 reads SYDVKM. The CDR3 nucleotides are TGTGCCAGCAGTGTGGGCGTCAACTATGGCTACACCTTC. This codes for CASSVGVNYGYTF.

The chain's CDR3 is CASSLDGGRADTQYF. The CDR3 DNA sequence: TGTGCCAGCAGCTTAGATGGCGGGAGGGCAGATACGCAGTATTTT. The V and J genes are TRBV7-9 and TRBJ2-3; 9 bases align to TRBD2. With V trimmed by 1 base and J by 4 bases, 3 bases remained unmatched. The CDR3 extends over 15 amino acids. Germline-derived CDR1 and CDR2 are SEHNR and FQNEAQ (reference sequence).

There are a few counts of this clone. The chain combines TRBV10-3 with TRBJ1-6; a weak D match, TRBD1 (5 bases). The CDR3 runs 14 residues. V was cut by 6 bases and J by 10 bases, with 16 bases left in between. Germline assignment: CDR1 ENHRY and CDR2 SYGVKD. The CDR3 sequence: CAIRAGTAESPLHF. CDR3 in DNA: TGTGCCATCAGAGCCGGGACTGCTGAATCACCCCTCCACTTT.